One and the same sample provided the 14 T cell receptor beta chains below, sequenced in a study of CD8 T cells in ankylosing spondylitis. MiXCR was run by TCRdb on the 5' RACE reads, yielding one entry per CDR3 protein. The table has over 150,000 distinct CDR3 sequences, 9.5% to 15% seen once. Sequenced material: blood, either unsorted or a sorted T cell fraction (not recorded which). All receptors come from a male donor with ankylosing spondylitis or in good health (not recorded which).

This clonotype was recorded a few times. The chain links TRBV30 to TRBJ2-2; perhaps TRBD1 as D (5 bases). The CDR3 covers 18 residues. CDR1 is GTSNPN, CDR2 SVGIG, per germline (reference sequence). Trimming cost V 0 bases and J 4 bases, with 21 bases left between them. Here the CDR3 reads CAWSVRWGPDRGTGELFF. The DNA of the CDR3 is TGTGCCTGGAGTGTACGGTGGGGTCCAGACAGAGGCACCGGGGAGCTGTTTTTT.

This clonotype was seen a handful of times. CDR3 region: CASSMGSGLAELFF. CDR3 coding DNA: TGTGCCAGTAGCATGGGCTCCGGACTAGCTGAGCTGTTTTTT. The rearrangement uses TRBV19 and TRBJ2-2; 8 nucleotides match TRBD2. CDR3 length equals 14 residues. After removal of 6 bases from V and 11 bases from J, the junction contained 11 bases not matched to a gene. CDR1 LNHDA and CDR2 SQIVND come from the germline V gene (reference sequence).

This CDR3 is CSVGGLAGTLSYNEQFF. The CDR3 nucleotides read TGCAGCGTTGGGGGACTAGCGGGAACCTTATCCTACAATGAGCAGTTCTTC. The chain is built from TRBV29-1 and TRBJ2-1, with 13 bases fitting TRBD2. There are 17 residues in the CDR3. The junction had 7 bases not matched to a gene; V was cut back by 4 bases and J by 1 base. Germline V CDR1 and CDR2: SQVTM, ANQGSEA.

This clonotype occurred a few times. The chain is built from TRBV6-1 and TRBJ1-1; D is uncertain. Germline CDR1 reads MNHNS; CDR2 reads SASEGT. The V end lost 2 bases, the J end lost 4 bases, and 5 bases lay between the germline ends. This CDR3 spans 12 amino acids. The CDR3 sequence is CASSEFGTEAFF. CDR3 coding DNA: TGTGCCAGCAGTGAATTTGGCACTGAAGCTTTCTTT.

The sample holds many counts of this clonotype. This chain connects TRBV7-2 to TRBJ2-3; the match to TRBD2 covers 12 bases. This CDR3 is built from 16 residues. The ends lost 3 bases at V and 4 bases at J; junction bases unmatched: 5. The germline gives CDR1 SGHTA, CDR2 FQGNSA. This CDR3 reads CASSFLAGGPADTQYF. The CDR3 coding sequence is TGTGCCAGCAGCTTTCTAGCGGGGGGGCCCGCAGATACGCAGTATTTT.

This clonotype was observed a few times. The gene calls are TRBV12-5 and TRBJ2-7; D gene ambiguous. This CDR3 region has 12 residues. The germline gives CDR1 LGHNT, CDR2 FRNRAP. Trimming took 2 bases from V and 3 from J, leaving 5 bases between them. CDR3 loop: CASGLSVYEQYF. In DNA, the CDR3 is TGTGCTAGTGGTTTGTCAGTCTACGAGCAGTACTTC.

This clonotype came up a few times. The chain combines TRBV2 with TRBJ1-1; a weak D match, TRBD1 (6 bases). The V end lost 1 base, the J end lost 3 bases, and 9 bases lay between the germline ends. This CDR3 has 14 residues. Germline V lookup: CDR1 SNHLY, CDR2 FYNNEI. The CDR3 bases are TGTGCCAGCAGTGAAGGAGGGGGGGACACTGAAGCTTTCTTT. Protein: CASSEGGGDTEAFF.

This clonotype has ten or more counts. The chain recombines TRBV4-1 with TRBJ2-1; the D gene is possibly TRBD1 (6 bases). Germline V gene lookup returns CDR1 MGHRA and CDR2 YSYEKL. The CDR3 has 13 residues. V lost 0 bases to trimming and J lost 15 bases, with 15 bases between them. The CDR3 DNA reads as TGCGCCAGCAGCCAAGATTTAGCGCAGGGGTCGTTCTTC. Translation: CASSQDLAQGSFF.

This chain links TRBV19 with TRBJ1-5; D might be TRBD1 (6 bases). Germline values: CDR1 LNHDA, CDR2 SQIVND (reference sequence). This CDR3 comprises 14 residues. Trimming took off 6 bases at V and 6 bases at J, with 15 bases between the two ends. This chain's CDR3 is CASRTEGVSQPQHF. The CDR3 DNA is TGTGCCAGTAGGACGGAGGGGGTGAGTCAGCCCCAGCATTTT.

This clonotype was counted ten times or more. V gene TRBV7-6 combines with J gene TRBJ1-6; 7 bases agree with TRBD1. This CDR3 comprises 17 residues. Germline V gene lookup returns CDR1 SGHVS and CDR2 FNYEAQ. Trimming removed 4 bases from V and 5 bases from J; junction bases left unmatched: 11. CDR3 bases: TGTGCCAGCAGCTCCAACCTGAGGGACAGTCATAATTCACCCCTCCACTTT. It codes for CASSSNLRDSHNSPLHF. The whole variable domain, remainder taken from reference TRBV7-6 and TRBJ1-6, is GAGVSQSPRYKVTKRGQDVALRCDPISGHVSLYWYRQALGQGPEFLTYFNYEAQQDKSGLPNDRFSAERPEGSISTLTIQRTEQRDSAMYRCASSSNLRDSHNSPLHFGNGTRLTVT.

This clonotype was detected ten times or more. This chain links TRBV4-1 with TRBJ2-2; 10 bases agree with TRBD2. This CDR3 region has 19 residues. Germline values: CDR1 MGHRA, CDR2 YSYEKL. V shed 7 bases and J 5 bases; nucleotides not matched to a gene: 19. The CDR3 bases are TGCGCCAGCACCTCTCCGGGCAGGGCTAGCGGGAGAAAAACCGGGGAGCTGTTTTTT. Its protein is CASTSPGRASGRKTGELFF.

The rearrangement uses TRBV4-1 and TRBJ2-5; 10 bases match TRBD2. The ends lost 1 base at V and 6 bases at J; junction bases unmatched: 5. This CDR3 has 15 amino acids. Per germline, CDR1 MGHRA and CDR2 YSYEKL. This CDR3 reads CASSQGGSGGKTQYF. CDR3 DNA sequence: TGCGCCAGCAGCCAAGGGGGTAGCGGGGGGAAGACCCAGTACTTC.

CDR3 sequence reads: CASSLTGQNTEAFF. The CDR3 DNA follows: TGTGCCAGCAGCTTAACGGGGCAGAACACTGAAGCTTTCTTT. The chain combines TRBV7-9 with TRBJ1-1; TRBD1 might be the D (5 bases). Germline CDR1 is SEHNR and CDR2 is FQNEAQ (reference sequence). V lost 2 bases, J lost 1 base, and 8 bases lay in between. This CDR3 has 14 residues.

This clonotype came up a few times. The chain combines TRBV9 with TRBJ2-2; TRBD2 matches 9 bases. The CDR3 extends over 16 amino acids. The J segment lost 3 bases and the V segment lost 0 bases, leaving 3 bases of the junction unmatched. The germline V gene encodes CDR1 SGDLS and CDR2 YYNGEE. The DNA of the CDR3 is TGTGCCAGCAGCGTAGGGATAGCGGGAGACACCGGGGAGCTGTTTTTT. Its translation: CASSVGIAGDTGELFF.